The rows below give T cell receptor beta chains drawn from one sample of a study of shared clonotypes between healthy human individuals. Sequencing used immunoSEQ multiplex PCR; TCRdb keeps in-frame clones, though not all of them. The sample contains approximately 2.5 million clones, 85% to 95% of which appear only once. Sequences were obtained from naive CD4+ T cells sorted from blood. These receptors all stem from a young man in good health. CDR3s include the opening cysteine and the closing phenylalanine or tryptophan. D genes are given only for firm matches.

j_gene	d_gene	v_gene	CDR3aa	CDR3nt
TRBJ1-2	.	TRBV2	CASSETPLIGGYTF	TGTGCCAGCAGTGAGACCCCCTTGATTGGCGGCTACACCTTC
TRBJ2-5	.	TRBV6-1	CASSSGLLGETQYF	TGTGCCAGCAGTTCGGGACTTTTAGGAGAGACCCAGTACTTC
TRBJ2-3	.	TRBV9	CASSPPTDTQYF	TGTGCCAGCAGCCCCCCCACAGATACGCAGTATTTT
TRBJ2-5	TRBD1	TRBV2	CASDGQGAQETQYF	TGTGCCAGCGACGGACAGGGGGCCCAAGAGACCCAGTACTTC
TRBJ2-5	TRBD1	TRBV5-6	CASSLGQGGMKTQYF	TGTGCCAGCAGCCTCGGACAGGGTGGAATGAAGACCCAGTACTTC
TRBJ2-3	TRBD2	TRBV13	CASSLGSGLAGGPTDTQYF	TGTGCCAGCAGCTTAGGTTCGGGACTAGCGGGAGGGCCTACGGATACGCAGTATTTT
TRBJ2-1	TRBD2	TRBV7-9	CASVRAGGPYNEQFF	TGTGCCAGCGTTCGGGCGGGGGGGCCTTACAATGAGCAGTTCTTC
TRBJ2-5	.	TRBV4-3	CASSLRGEETQYF	TGCGCCAGCAGCCTCAGGGGGGAAGAGACCCAGTACTTC
TRBJ2-5	.	TRBV19	CASAQGRRETQYF	TGTGCCAGTGCACAGGGTAGGAGAGAGACCCAGTACTTC
TRBJ1-5	TRBD1	TRBV30	CAWSQGGKFSNQPQHF	TGTGCCTGGAGCCAGGGGGGGAAATTTAGCAATCAGCCCCAGCATTTT
TRBJ2-3	TRBD1	TRBV23-1	CASSPRDRSPDTQYF	TGCGCCAGCAGTCCCCGGGACAGGTCTCCAGATACGCAGTATTTT